The clone carrying this TCR beta chain was picked up a small number of times. Its target is unknown. TCRdb processed the RACE reads anew with MiXCR; each CDR3 protein has one entry. The table lists roughly 180,000 distinct CDR3 sequences, approximately 20% of them singletons. As for time point: patch test 1, 2 weeks after DPC sensitization. Indicated treatment: therapeutic diphenylcyclopropenone sensitization with weekly scalp DPC. This sample was taken from a study of human T cells and chemical hapten exposure. About the study: Patients were given diphenylcyclopropenone on the scalp weekly across the roughly 24-week study. Points from the study as a whole: The formation of large CDR3 similarity clusters by expanded TCRs significantly exceeded that of controls.

The CDR3 covers 14 residues. The germline V and J ends were trimmed by 1 base and 0 bases, with 4 bases remaining between them. The sequenced sample was whole blood, obtained in connection with sensitization to the hapten diphenylcyclopropenone (DPC). V gene TRBV12-3 or TRBV12-4 combines with J gene TRBJ1-5; no firm D call. The TCR was taken from a woman aged 45-65 years with alopecia areata. Some clones in this sample may be carry-over from other donors' samples. CDR3 sequence reads: CASSLESSNQPQHF. Here the CDR3 DNA reads TGTGCCAGCAGTTTAGAAAGTAGCAATCAGCCCCAGCATTTT.